This passage covers 25 T cell receptor beta chains from one sample sequenced in a study of T cell repertoires in cytomegalovirus infection. TCRdb processed the reads anew with MiXCR; each CDR3 protein has one entry. The profile shows a few hundred thousand distinct CDR3 sequences, about a sixth of them singletons. Sequencing was performed on CD8+ T cells from PBMCs. The receptor set was obtained from a human donor in good health (CMV status not recorded). Some clones in this sample may be carry-over from other donors' samples.

The rearrangement uses TRBV20-1 and TRBJ1-1; 9 bases align to TRBD1. Per the germline V gene, CDR1 is DFQATT and CDR2 is SNEGSKA (reference sequence). This CDR3 has 17 amino acids. J gave up 0 bases and V 0 bases, and 8 bases lay outside the gene matches. CDR3 DNA: TGCAGTGCTAGAGACCCCCGACAGGGGGTGCTGAACACTGAAGCTTTCTTT. Its protein product is CSARDPRQGVLNTEAFF.

This clonotype was seen repeatedly, ten times or more. The gene calls are TRBV7-9 and TRBJ2-7; 7 nucleotides match TRBD1. The germline V gene encodes CDR1 SEHNR and CDR2 FQNEAQ (reference sequence). V lost 8 bases, J lost 3 bases, and 16 bases stayed unmatched. The CDR3 runs to 16 residues. DNA for the CDR3: TGTGCCAGCGGGCCGTCGGGACAGCCTTCTGACTACGAGCAGTACTTC. Translating gives CASGPSGQPSDYEQYF.

This clonotype has at least ten counts. The chain carries TRBV4-1 and TRBJ2-1; D tentatively fits TRBD1 or TRBD2 (5 bases each). Germline-derived CDR1 and CDR2 are MGHRA and YSYEKL. This CDR3 spans 16 amino acids. The V gene lost 3 bases and the J gene lost 1 base, with 13 bases spanning the gap. In DNA form, the CDR3 reads TGCGCCAGCAGCCAGTCCATGGGGGATTCCTACAATGAGCAGTTCTTC. Translating gives CASSQSMGDSYNEQFF.

This clonotype has at least ten counts. The chain recombines TRBV28 with TRBJ2-7; 7 bases match TRBD2. The germline gives CDR1 MDHEN, CDR2 SYDVKM. After removal of 7 bases from V and 7 bases from J, the junction contained 16 bases not matched to a gene. The CDR3 loop spans 15 amino acids. For the CDR3, the DNA is TGTGCCAGCAACCCAGGGACTACCCCGACCTGGGAGCAGTACTTC. This sequence encodes CASNPGTTPTWEQYF.

J is TRBJ2-1 and V is TRBV25-1; TRBD2 aligns across 16 bases. Per the germline V gene, CDR1 is MGHDK and CDR2 is SYGVNS. This CDR3 has 17 amino acids. V lost 8 bases and J lost 6; bases outside the gene matches: 10. Here the CDR3 DNA reads TGTGCCAGCTACGCCGGGACTAGCGGGGGGGTCCCCAATGAGCAGTTCTTC. Protein product: CASYAGTSGGVPNEQFF.

This clonotype showed up just a few times. This rearrangement joins TRBV7-9 to TRBJ1-1; 7 bases are a match to TRBD1. Trimming at V came to 7 bases and at J to 6 bases, leaving 14 bases not matched to a gene. The CDR3 loop spans 15 amino acids. Germline assignment: CDR1 SEHNR and CDR2 FQNEAQ (reference sequence). The CDR3 sequence is CASTPRTGASSEAFF. The CDR3 DNA reads as TGTGCCAGCACCCCTCGGACAGGCGCGAGCTCTGAAGCTTTCTTT.

This clonotype was detected only a few times. The rearrangement links TRBV29-1 to TRBJ2-1; 9 bases fit TRBD1. Trimming took 3 bases from V and 4 from J; bases not matched to a gene: 10. The CDR3 is 16 residues long. Looked up from germline, CDR1 is SQVTM and CDR2 is ANQGSEA. CDR3 nucleotide sequence: TGCAGCGTTGATGTTCCGGGACAGGGCCCGTACAATGAGCAGTTCTTC. It specifies CSVDVPGQGPYNEQFF.

This chain uses TRBV12-3 or TRBV12-4 with TRBJ2-7; 7 bases map to TRBD1. The CDR3 is made up of 14 amino acids. The trim removed 5 bases at V and 2 bases at J, leaving 6 bases unmatched. The CDR3 here is CASSSSDRTYEQYF. In nucleotides, the CDR3 is TGTGCCAGCAGTAGCTCGGACAGGACCTACGAGCAGTACTTC.

Only a few counts were recorded for this clonotype. V is TRBV13 and J is TRBJ2-7; the D gene could be TRBD1 or TRBD2 (7 bases each). V lost 3 bases and J 3 bases, leaving 18 bases between the germline ends. The CDR3 runs to 16 residues. In germline, CDR1 is PRHDT, CDR2 FYEKMQ (reference sequence). CDR3 in DNA: TGTGCCAGCAGCTTGGGCAGGGGGGGACTGGGCTACGAGCAGTACTTC. Amino acids: CASSLGRGGLGYEQYF.

This clonotype was observed many times. The gene calls are TRBV7-2 and TRBJ2-7; 7 positions agree with TRBD1. This CDR3 is built from 14 residues. The germline V gene has CDR1 SGHTA and CDR2 FQGNSA. The J segment lost 2 bases and the V segment lost 3 bases, leaving 4 bases of the junction unmatched. CDR3 amino acids: CASSFGTVAYEQYF. CDR3 DNA sequence: TGTGCCAGCAGCTTCGGGACAGTCGCCTACGAGCAGTACTTC. The full variable domain, in which reference TRBV7-2 and TRBJ2-7 provide the parts outside the CDR3, is GAGVSQSPSNKVTEKGKDVELRCDPISGHTALYWYRQSLGQGLEFLIYFQGNSAPDKSGLPSDRFSAERTGGSVSTLTIQRTQQEDSAVYLCASSFGTVAYEQYFGPGTRLTVT.

This chain uses TRBV6-6 with TRBJ2-1, with 7 bases that match TRBD1. The CDR3 totals 13 residues. The junction had 6 bases not matched to a gene; V was cut back by 10 bases and J by 3 bases. Germline V gene lookup returns CDR1 MNHNY and CDR2 SVGAGI (reference sequence). CDR3 nucleotides: TGTGCCATTACAGGGGAAAACTACAATGAGCAGTTCTTC. Translating it yields CAITGENYNEQFF.

This clonotype was seen a handful of times. This chain connects TRBV15 to TRBJ2-3; weak D call: TRBD2 (6 bases). This CDR3 has 16 residues. CDR1 LNHNV and CDR2 YYDKDF come from the germline V gene (reference sequence). Trimming removed 0 bases from V and 2 bases from J, with 12 bases in between. The CDR3 coding sequence is TGTGCCACCAGCAGAGACCGAGGCGGGGCCACAGATACGCAGTATTTT. Translation: CATSRDRGGATDTQYF.

This clonotype has a count of ten or more. The chain employs TRBV11-2 and TRBJ1-5; D is undetermined. Germline V gene lookup returns CDR1 SGHAT and CDR2 FQNNGV. The CDR3 extends over 17 amino acids. Between the trimmed V and J ends, which lost 5 bases and 1 base, there was a span of 18 bases. The chain's CDR3 is CASSAGQVTQSNQPQHF. The CDR3 DNA sequence: TGTGCCAGCAGCGCCGGTCAGGTTACACAAAGCAATCAGCCCCAGCATTTT. The variable domain in full, completed from reference TRBV11-2 and TRBJ1-5, reads EAGVAQSPRYKIIEKRQSVAFWCNPISGHATLYWYQQILGQGPKLLIQFQNNGVVDDSQLPKDRFSAERLKGVDSTLKIQPAKLEDSAVYLCASSAGQVTQSNQPQHFGDGTRLSIL.

V gene TRBV29-1 combines with J gene TRBJ1-1; the D gene is possibly TRBD1 (5 bases). Trimming pared 7 bases from V and 0 bases from J, leaving 9 bases between. CDR3 length: 12 amino acids. CDR1 is SQVTM, CDR2 ANQGSEA, per germline. CDR3 amino acids: CSAREMNTEAFF. Here the CDR3 DNA reads TGCAGCGCCAGGGAGATGAACACTGAAGCTTTCTTT.

CDR3 in DNA: TGTGCCAGCAGCACACGACAGGGTCAGGATGAAAAACTGTTTTTT. This gives the protein CASSTRQGQDEKLFF. The chain has TRBV4-2 and TRBJ1-4, with 7 nucleotides matching TRBD1. With 5 bases clipped from V and 6 bases from J, the junction kept 9 bases outside the gene matches. The germline CDR1 and CDR2 sequences are LGHNA and YNFKEQ. The CDR3 is 15 residues long.

This clonotype turned up a few times. The chain has TRBV6-2 or TRBV6-3 and TRBJ2-1; no reliable D call. Germline CDR1 reads MNHEY; CDR2 reads SVGEGT. The CDR3 sequence is 11 residues long. The ends were cut back, 6 bases at V and 8 bases at J, with 8 bases in the middle. The CDR3, as DNA: TGTGCCAGCAGCGAGATCGATGAGCAGTTCTTC. Translated, it gives CASSEIDEQFF.

This clonotype showed up many times. V is TRBV28 and J is TRBJ2-1; 7 bases map to TRBD2. The V and J ends lost 3 bases and 2 bases, in that order; junction bases with no gene match: 7. The CDR3 totals 16 residues. The germline gives CDR1 MDHEN, CDR2 SYDVKM. The CDR3 loop reads CASSFILAVPYNEQFF. For the CDR3, the DNA is TGTGCCAGCAGTTTTATTCTAGCGGTACCCTACAATGAGCAGTTCTTC. Full variable domain (missing parts from reference TRBV28 and TRBJ2-1): DVKVTQSSRYLVKRTGEKVFLECVQDMDHENMFWYRQDPGLGLRLIYFSYDVKMKEKGDIPEGYSVSREKKERFSLILESASTNQTSMYLCASSFILAVPYNEQFFGPGTRLTVL.

This clonotype was counted a few times. This rearrangement joins TRBV5-1 to TRBJ1-1, with D maybe TRBD1 (6 bases). The V gene's germline CDR1 is SGHRS and CDR2 YFSETQ. With 0 bases removed from V and 1 base from J, the gap between germline ends came to 10 bases. This CDR3 region has 15 residues. In DNA form, the CDR3 reads TGCGCCAGCAGCTTGGCTGACAGGAGGAACACTGAAGCTTTCTTT. It specifies CASSLADRRNTEAFF.

This clonotype came up a few times. The rearrangement uses TRBV28 and TRBJ2-3; D tentatively fits TRBD1 or TRBD2 (7 bases each). Trimming removed 8 bases at V and 4 bases at J, with 19 bases between. This CDR3 comprises 15 residues. Per the germline V gene, CDR1 is MDHEN and CDR2 is SYDVKM. The CDR3 region is CASRSGGGRPDTQYF. The CDR3 coding sequence is TGTGCCAGCCGTTCAGGGGGGGGGCGGCCAGATACGCAGTATTTT.

This clonotype showed up just a few times. The chain couples TRBV15 to TRBJ1-2; D might be TRBD1 (5 bases). CDR3 length: 13 residues. Germline CDR1 LNHNV, CDR2 YYDKDF (reference sequence). Trimming stripped 5 bases from V and 7 bases from J, with 14 bases between. CDR3 nucleotide sequence: TGTGCCACCAGCGGGGACCCACTGCTTGGCTACACCTTC. This codes for CATSGDPLLGYTF.

This chain connects TRBV5-8 to TRBJ2-1; 16 bases are shared with TRBD2. Germline V lookup: CDR1 SGHTS, CDR2 YDEGEE. The junction had 2 bases not matched to a gene; V was cut back by 4 bases and J by 10 bases. CDR3 length equals 14 residues. CDR3 residues: CASSPGLAGGEQFF. For the CDR3, the DNA is TGTGCCAGCAGCCCGGGACTAGCGGGGGGGGAGCAGTTCTTC.

The J gene is TRBJ1-4, the V gene TRBV4-2, with D possibly being TRBD1 (5 bases). The CDR3 is 14 residues long. CDR1 and CDR2 from the germline V gene are LGHNA and YNFKEQ. The V end lost 1 base, the J end lost 4 bases, and 7 bases lay between the germline ends. The CDR3 region is CASSQVGDNEKLFF. The CDR3 region has the DNA TGTGCCAGCAGCCAAGTGGGGGATAATGAAAAACTGTTTTTT.

This clonotype was counted ten times or more. This sequence joins TRBV4-1 and TRBJ2-5, with a possible D match to TRBD2 (5 bases). The CDR3 runs to 12 residues. The V gene's germline CDR1 is MGHRA and CDR2 YSYEKL. The V and J ends lost 4 bases and 5 bases respectively, with 8 bases between them. CDR3 region: CASSLTGETQYF. In DNA, the CDR3 is TGCGCCAGCAGCCTAACGGGGGAGACCCAGTACTTC.

V usage is TRBV20-1 and J usage is TRBJ1-1; D remains ambiguous. There are 14 residues in the CDR3. Looked up from germline, CDR1 is DFQATT and CDR2 is SNEGSKA (reference sequence). Trimming pared 4 bases from V and 0 bases from J, leaving 12 bases between. This CDR3 is CSAKWMGLNTEAFF. CDR3 DNA: TGCAGTGCTAAATGGATGGGTTTGAACACTGAAGCTTTCTTT.

This clonotype was seen more than once but under ten times. The J gene is TRBJ2-1, the V gene TRBV3-1; tentatively, D is TRBD1 or TRBD2 (5 bases each). This CDR3 region has 18 residues. Per the germline V gene, CDR1 is LGHDT and CDR2 is YNNKEL (reference sequence). With 0 bases removed from V and 7 bases from J, the gap between germline ends came to 22 bases. The CDR3 DNA follows: TGTGCCAGCAGCCAAGAGGGCCCGGGGCAGCGGCGATATAATGAGCAGTTCTTC. This sequence encodes CASSQEGPGQRRYNEQFF.